Each of the 14 T cell receptor beta chains below was sequenced from the same sample in a study of blood T cell repertoires in COVID-19 (dated by TCRdb to about 2020). The library was produced with the immunoSEQ multiplex PCR assay. Not all clones reach the TCRdb copy of this immuneACCESS table, which keeps in-frame sequences only. Checked studies attribute under half of the gap to unresolved V genes and leave the rest unexplained. Counted in this sample were about 360,000 clones; around 87% of them appeared once. The ten largest account for roughly 1.9% of the sample. The specimen was PBMCs or T cells enriched from blood (not recorded which). The receptors were gathered from a man aged 35 to 55 in a cohort exposed to, infected with or recovered from COVID-19 (not recorded which).

The chain couples TRBV6-5 to TRBJ2-7, with a possible D match to TRBD2 (5 bases). This CDR3 spans 16 amino acids. The V end lost 0 bases, the J end lost 2 bases, and 14 bases lay between the germline ends. Germline V gene data show CDR1 as MNHEY and CDR2 as SVGAGI. The DNA of the CDR3 is TGTGCCAGCAGTTACTCGAAAATGGGGAGCGCCTACGAGCAGTACTTC. It yields the protein CASSYSKMGSAYEQYF.

The V gene is TRBV15, the J gene TRBJ1-6, with D possibly matching TRBD1 (5 bases). The CDR3 is 14 residues long. Trimming stripped 3 bases from V and 6 bases from J, with 9 bases between. Germline V gene lookup returns CDR1 LNHNV and CDR2 YYDKDF (reference sequence). CDR3 region: CATSRPGINSPLHF. CDR3 nucleotides: TGTGCCACCAGCAGGCCAGGGATTAATTCACCCCTCCACTTT.

The V gene is TRBV7-2, the J gene TRBJ1-3, with unresolved D. The V gene's germline CDR1 is SGHTA and CDR2 FQGNSA. Trimming removed 10 bases at V and 1 base at J, with 8 bases between. The CDR3 runs 12 residues. CDR3: CATGLSGNTIYF. CDR3 DNA: TGTGCCACCGGACTATCTGGAAACACCATATATTTT.

A word on this clone: Other nucleotide sequences from this sample produce the same CDR3. This chain uses TRBV5-1 with TRBJ1-5; a weak D match, TRBD1 (6 bases). The CDR3 consists of 15 residues. CDR1 and CDR2 from the germline V gene are SGHRS and YFSETQ. V dropped 0 bases and J dropped 1 base, with 8 bases sitting between them. The CDR3 DNA reads as TGCGCCAGCAGCTTGGAGGGGGTGAGCAATCAGCCCCAGCATTTT. Amino acids: CASSLEGVSNQPQHF.

The V gene is TRBV3-1 (or the pseudogene TRBV3-2), the J gene TRBJ2-3, with TRBD2 identical over 7 bases. The junction had 6 bases not matched to a gene; V was cut back by 4 bases and J by 14 bases. Per germline, CDR1 LGHDT and CDR2 YNNKEL (reference sequence). CDR3 length: 11 residues. CDR3 region: CASSRGEGWYF. The DNA of the CDR3 is TGTGCCAGCAGCCGGGGGGAGGGCTGGTATTTT.

The chain joins TRBV6-5 to TRBJ1-2; D is uncertain. V gave up 0 bases and J gave up 1 base, with 9 bases separating them. This CDR3 is built from 15 residues. Germline CDR1 MNHEY, CDR2 SVGAGI. CDR3: CASSYSRGFNYGYTF. The CDR3 nucleotides are TGTGCCAGCAGTTACTCGAGAGGGTTTAACTATGGCTACACCTTC.

The chain is built from TRBV5-1 and TRBJ1-1, with 8 bases aligning to TRBD1. The junction had 11 bases not matched to a gene; V was cut back by 6 bases and J by 1 base. This CDR3 region has 16 residues. Germline V lookup: CDR1 SGHRS, CDR2 YFSETQ. The CDR3 here is CASNFGSDRGNTEAFF. Written as DNA, the CDR3 is TGCGCCAGCAATTTTGGGTCAGACAGGGGGAACACTGAAGCTTTCTTT.

V gene TRBV19 combines with J gene TRBJ2-7; TRBD1 might be the D (6 bases). The CDR3 is made up of 15 amino acids. CDR1 is LNHDA and CDR2 is SQIVND in the germline V gene (reference sequence). V lost 3 bases and J lost 1, with 13 bases in between. The chain's CDR3 is CASSILGAGSYEQYF. CDR3 nucleotides: TGTGCCAGTAGTATTTTGGGGGCGGGTTCCTACGAGCAGTACTTC.

CDR3 in amino acids: CASYQGGLNTEAFF. DNA of the CDR3: TGCGCCAGCTATCAGGGCGGATTGAACACTGAAGCTTTCTTT. The chain uses TRBV5-1 and TRBJ1-1; TRBD1 might be the D (5 bases). Germline CDR1 is SGHRS and CDR2 is YFSETQ. Deletions cut 7 bases from V and 0 bases from J, with 13 bases between. The CDR3 is made up of 14 amino acids. The full variable domain, completed using reference TRBV5-1 and TRBJ1-1, is KAGVTQTPRYLIKTRGQQVTLSCSPISGHRSVSWYQQTPGQGLQFLFEYFSETQRNKGNFPGRFSGRQFSNSRSEMNVSTLELGDSALYLCASYQGGLNTEAFFGQGTRLTVV.

The chain employs TRBV5-4 and TRBJ1-1, with 9 bases that match TRBD1. This CDR3 region has 15 residues. The germline gives CDR1 SGHNT, CDR2 YYREEE (reference sequence). V shed 4 bases and J 1 base; nucleotides not matched to a gene: 5. The CDR3 nucleotides are TGTGCCAGCAGCCGTACAGGGGGCAGGAACACTGAAGCTTTCTTT. As protein: CASSRTGGRNTEAFF.

This clone showed up just once. The V and J genes are TRBV6-5 and TRBJ2-3; D may be TRBD2 (6 bases). From germline, CDR1 is MNHEY and CDR2 SVGAGI. The CDR3 consists of 14 residues. Trimming cost V 6 bases and J 9 bases, with 19 bases left between them. The CDR3 sequence is CASRTWDSVGTQYF. CDR3 bases: TGTGCCAGCAGGACCTGGGACTCCGTTGGAACGCAGTATTTT.

This chain connects TRBV27 to TRBJ2-1; 9 nucleotides line up with TRBD2. The germline CDR1 and CDR2 sequences are MNHEY and SMNVEV (reference sequence). J lost 4 bases, V lost 2 bases, and 6 bases had no gene match. CDR3 length: 16 amino acids. The CDR3 DNA is TGTGCCAGCAGTTTAGCAGCGGGAGGCCCTTACAATGAGCAGTTCTTC. Its protein product is CASSLAAGGPYNEQFF.

This rearrangement joins TRBV10-3 to TRBJ1-4; perhaps TRBD1 as D (5 bases). The germline CDR1 and CDR2 sequences are ENHRY and SYGVKD. V was clipped by 10 bases and J by 7 bases, with 13 bases between them. This CDR3 comprises 12 residues. The CDR3 coding sequence is TGTGCCACCCAGGGAAGTAGTGAAAAACTGTTTTTT. It is translated as CATQGSSEKLFF.

The chain has TRBV27 and TRBJ1-2; D not resolved. Trimming removed 3 bases from V and 2 bases from J, with 10 bases in between. The V gene's germline CDR1 is MNHEY and CDR2 SMNVEV (reference sequence). This CDR3 is built from 14 residues. The DNA for the CDR3 is TGTGCCAGCAGTTTGGTTCCCGGGAACTATGGCTACACCTTC. Protein sequence: CASSLVPGNYGYTF.